These T cell receptor beta chains were read from a single sample in a study of T-cell memory formation after mild COVID-19. TCRdb itself ran the 5' RACE reads through MiXCR, one entry per CDR3 protein. The table includes 300,000 to 350,000 distinct CDR3 sequences, roughly an eighth detected once. The source material was PBMCs or a T cell subset sorted from them (not recorded which). The receptor set was obtained from a man in his late teens or twenties who had mild COVID-19 (a few samples of this study predate the infection). Cell type and time point are not known. Each CDR3 is given with its conserved first and last residue. A D gene is named only where the DNA matches it firmly. Only some rows state a clone size, as once, few, many or a class for expanded clones.

>-|TRBV20-1|-|TRBJ2-1
TGCAGTGCTAGAGAGGGCTTTAGTGAGCAGTTCTTC
CSAREGFSEQFF
>-|TRBV6-2/TRBV6-3|-|TRBJ1-5
TGTGCCAGCACCGAGGGACAACATAGCAATCAGCCCCAGCATTTT
CASTEGQHSNQPQHF
>TRBD2|TRBV5-1|many|TRBJ2-4
TGCGCCAGCAGCCCCGGACTAGCGGGGGCTTTGGACATTCAGTACTTC
CASSPGLAGALDIQYF
>-|TRBV27|-|TRBJ2-2
TGTGCCACCCGTGCGGCCCCGAACACCGGGGAGCTGTTTTTT
CATRAAPNTGELFF
>TRBD2|TRBV5-1|-|TRBJ2-3
TGCGCCAGCAGCCCCCAGGGAGCGGGGGGACCAGATACGCAGTATTTT
CASSPQGAGGPDTQYF
>-|TRBV29-1|-|TRBJ2-7
TGCAGCGTTTTATTTAGGGAGGCGGCCTACGAGCAGTACTTC
CSVLFREAAYEQYF
>-|TRBV5-1|few|TRBJ1-4
TGCGCCAGCAGCTCTTGGACAGCAACTAATGAAAAACTGTTTTTT
CASSSWTATNEKLFF
>TRBD2|TRBV4-3|many|TRBJ2-1
TGCGCCAGCAGCTCGACTAGCGGGGGGGCCTACAATGAGCAGTTCTTC
CASSSTSGGAYNEQFF
>TRBD2|TRBV6-5|few|TRBJ2-3
TGTGCCAGCAGTTTATTGGGACTAGCGGTTTCAGATACGCAGTATTTT
CASSLLGLAVSDTQYF
>-|TRBV18|-|TRBJ1-1
TGTGCCAGCTCACCTCCAGAGAGAACAGGAGCTTTCTTT
CASSPPERTGAFF
>TRBD2|TRBV7-7|few|TRBJ2-3
TGTGCCAGCAGCCCAGGACTAGCGGGGCGCACAGATACGCAGTATTTT
CASSPGLAGRTDTQYF
>-|TRBV10-3|many|TRBJ1-1
TGTGCCATCCTGGAGGGGGGACTGAACACTGAAGCTTTCTTT
CAILEGGLNTEAFF
>TRBD2|TRBV7-9|-|TRBJ2-1
TGTGCCAGCAGCCAAGCGGGACTTCAGTTCTTC
CASSQAGLQFF
>-|TRBV2|-|TRBJ1-6
TGTGCCAGCAGCGGGGGAGGGGTTTCACCCCTCCACTTT
CASSGGGVSPLHF
>TRBD1|TRBV18|few|TRBJ1-2
TGTGCCAGCTCACCACAGGGGACAGGGGGCTACTATGGCTACACCTTC
CASSPQGTGGYYGYTF
>TRBD2|TRBV20-1|few|TRBJ2-2
TGCAGTGCCCTTTTCACTAGCGGGGGCCCCACCGGGGAGCTGTTTTTT
CSALFTSGGPTGELFF
>-|TRBV7-2|-|TRBJ2-6
TGTGCCAGCCGCCTACTGAGTGGGGCCAACGTCCTGACTTTC
CASRLLSGANVLTF
>TRBD1|TRBV15|few|TRBJ2-5
TGTGCCACCAGCAGACCTGGGACAGGGGGCAAGGAGACCCAGTACTTC
CATSRPGTGGKETQYF
>TRBD2|TRBV4-3|many|TRBJ2-7
TGCGCCAGCAGCCAAGATCCTGGGGGGGTCTACTCCGAGCAGTACTTC
CASSQDPGGVYSEQYF
>-|TRBV6-4|many|TRBJ2-1
TGTGCCAGCAGCTCGGCGGGGGAGGGGGATGAGCAGTTCTTC
CASSSAGEGDEQFF
>-|TRBV2|-|TRBJ2-3
TGTGCCAGCAGTGAACCCCACCAAGATACGCAGTATTTT
CASSEPHQDTQYF
>TRBD1|TRBV24-1|once|TRBJ1-1
TGTGCCACCAGTGATCCATGGACAGGCGAAGCTTTCTTT
CATSDPWTGEAFF
>TRBD2|TRBV20-1|-|TRBJ2-5
TGCAGTGCTAGGGTGACTAGCGGGGGGGCGATCGAGTACTTC
CSARVTSGGAIEYF
>-|TRBV20-1|-|TRBJ1-3
TGCAGTGCTAGCGACTACGACAGGCTCTCTGGAAACACCATATATTTT
CSASDYDRLSGNTIYF